Shown below are 32 T cell receptor beta chains from a single sample sequenced in a study of CD8+CD57+ T cells in acquired aplastic anemia (dated 2018 in TCRdb). Sequencing took place on an Illumina HiSeq 2000. Genomic DNA was used as template for profiling of TCR beta VDJ combinations and CDR3 sequences. TCRdb itself trimmed the public reads at Q25 with fastp, ran MiXCR and retained productive beta chains. CDR3 protein duplicates are merged, each entry listing the most common genes and DNA. Here the sample has hundreds of thousands of distinct CDR3 sequences; around 32% occur a single time. The top ten hold less than 1% of the sample. Expansion of CD8+CD57+ cells had been shown by flow cytometry in the patients chosen for sequencing. Sample: sorted CD4+, CD8+, or CD8+CD57+ T cells (not recorded which) from PBMCs. These receptor sequences come from a human donor with aplastic anemia.

This clonotype was seen only once. One end of the junction does not line up with germline, which may come from a read error. J is TRBJ2-3 and V is TRBV5-1, with 7 bases aligning to TRBD2. Germline V gene data show CDR1 as SGHRS and CDR2 as YFSETQ. CDR3 length: 13 amino acids. The chain's CDR3 is CASGRGSTDTRYF. CDR3 sequence (DNA): TGCGCCAGCGGACGCGGGAGCACAGATACGCGGTATTTT.

V usage is TRBV4-1 and J usage is TRBJ2-1; no reliable D call. Germline V gene sequence: CDR1 MGHRA, CDR2 YSYEKL. The CDR3 has 12 amino acids. V was clipped by 6 bases and J by 4 bases, with 7 bases between them. The CDR3 DNA reads TGCGCCAGCAGAGGGCTTTACAATGAGCAGTTCTTC. Amino acids: CASRGLYNEQFF.

The chain links TRBV20-1 to TRBJ1-5, with D unclear. V lost 2 bases and J lost 0, with 23 bases in between. Germline V gene data show CDR1 as DFQATT and CDR2 as SNEGSKA (reference sequence). The CDR3 covers 19 residues. Written as DNA, the CDR3 is TGCAGTGCTAGAAAGTCTTGGTCTACGACTCTTAATAGCAATCAGCCCCAGCATTTT. Protein: CSARKSWSTTLNSNQPQHF.

Points on this clonotype: This clone may be a read error of a much larger clone one base away. The chain uses TRBV19 and TRBJ2-1; D remains ambiguous. Trimming left V 7 bases short and J 4 bases short, with 11 bases between. Germline loops: CDR1 LNHDA, CDR2 SQIVND (reference sequence). There are 13 residues in the CDR3. The chain's CDR3 is CASTPQLYNEQFF. CDR3 in DNA: TGTGCCAGTACTCCACAGCTATACAATGAGCAGTTCTTC.

The genes are TRBV19 and TRBJ2-7; 11 positions agree with TRBD1. The CDR3 has 15 amino acids. Germline CDR1 is LNHDA and CDR2 is SQIVND (reference sequence). V gave up 4 bases and J gave up 4 bases; unmatched junction bases: 6. This chain's CDR3 is CASSTGQGASYEQYF. Here the CDR3 DNA reads TGTGCCAGTAGTACCGGACAGGGGGCCTCTTACGAGCAGTACTTC. Full variable domain (remainder filled in from reference TRBV19 and TRBJ2-7): DGGITQSPKYLFRKEGQNVTLSCEQNLNHDAMYWYRQDPGQGLRLIYYSQIVNDFQKGDIAEGYSVSREKKESFPLTVTSAQKNPTAFYLCASSTGQGASYEQYFGPGTRLTVT.

V is TRBV4-3 and J is TRBJ1-1, with 8 positions matching TRBD1. The CDR3 runs 14 residues. J lost 11 bases, V lost 2 bases, and 10 bases had no gene match. Per the germline V gene, CDR1 is LGHNA and CDR2 is YSLEER. The CDR3 reads CASSQPTGDVRAFF. CDR3 nucleotides: TGCGCCAGCAGCCAACCGACAGGGGATGTTAGGGCTTTCTTT.

The V and J genes are TRBV12-3 or TRBV12-4 and TRBJ2-1, with 7 positions matching TRBD2. This CDR3 comprises 14 residues. The V and J ends lost 1 base and 4 bases, in that order; junction bases with no gene match: 1. The CDR3 DNA reads TGTGCCAGCAGTTTAGAAGCGGGGTACAATGAGCAGTTCTTC. Its translation: CASSLEAGYNEQFF.

The chain links TRBV5-1 to TRBJ2-7; D not resolved. The V end lost 5 bases, the J end lost 0 bases, and 12 bases lay between the germline ends. The CDR3 runs to 14 residues. Germline V gene sequence: CDR1 SGHRS, CDR2 YFSETQ. CDR3 sequence reads: CASRGSPASYEQYF. The CDR3 region has the DNA TGCGCCAGCAGGGGGTCGCCAGCCTCCTACGAGCAGTACTTC.

The V call is TRBV29-1, the J call TRBJ2-7; 7 bases agree with TRBD1. J was trimmed by 5 bases and V by 4 bases; bases with no gene match: 14. Looked up from germline, CDR1 is SQVTM and CDR2 is ANQGSEA. The CDR3 runs to 15 residues. CDR3 loop: CSVVGRDSRTNEQYF. CDR3 in DNA: TGCAGCGTTGTAGGTAGGGACAGCCGAACGAACGAGCAGTACTTC.

Concerning this clonotype: Just one base apart from a much larger clone, this may be a read error. This sequence joins TRBV2 and TRBJ2-5, with D tentatively TRBD1 (5 bases). V was clipped by 3 bases and J by 1 base, with 9 bases between them. This CDR3 contains 14 residues. Germline V CDR1 and CDR2: SNHLY, FYNNEI. CDR3 loop: CASSEDTFQETQYF. The CDR3 DNA is TGTGCCAGCAGTGAGGACACCTTCCAAGAGACCCAGTACTTC.

This clonotype was seen repeatedly, ten times or more. The chain carries TRBV19 and TRBJ2-1; TRBD2 is a possible D gene (6 bases). The germline V gene encodes CDR1 LNHDA and CDR2 SQIVND (reference sequence). V lost 4 bases and J lost 9, with 13 bases in between. The CDR3 is 13 residues long. The CDR3 loop is CASSTVGGGEQFF. The CDR3 nucleotides are TGTGCCAGTAGTACAGTTGGGGGAGGTGAGCAGTTCTTC.

The rearrangement links TRBV5-1 to TRBJ2-1, with 7 bases aligning to TRBD2. The CDR3 covers 15 residues. V was pared by 0 bases and J by 0 bases, with 0 bases of the junction left unmatched. CDR1 SGHRS and CDR2 YFSETQ come from the germline V gene. The CDR3 is CASSLASGSYNEQFF. The CDR3 DNA sequence: TGCGCCAGCAGCTTGGCTAGCGGCTCCTACAATGAGCAGTTCTTC.

This clonotype was recorded at least ten times. V is TRBV5-6 and J is TRBJ1-2; D unresolved. Per the germline V gene, CDR1 is SGHDT and CDR2 is YYEEEE. The V end was cut by 0 bases, the J end by 8 bases, with 11 bases between. The CDR3 has 13 amino acids. Written as DNA, the CDR3 is TGTGCCAGCAGCTTGGGCGCGGTAGCAGGCTACACCTTC. It encodes CASSLGAVAGYTF. The full variable domain, completed using reference TRBV5-6 and TRBJ1-2, is DAGVTQSPTHLIKTRGQQVTLRCSPKSGHDTVSWYQQALGQGPQFIFQYYEEEERQRGNFPDRFSGHQFPNYSSELNVNALLLGDSALYLCASSLGAVAGYTFGSGTRLTVV.

The V and J genes are TRBV29-1 and TRBJ1-1; 9 positions agree with TRBD1. After removal of 2 bases from V and 3 bases from J, the junction contained 13 bases not matched to a gene. The V gene's germline CDR1 is SQVTM and CDR2 ANQGSEA. This CDR3 spans 17 amino acids. As DNA, the CDR3 is TGCAGCGTTGAAACAGGGGGCACGGACTATGGCTACACTGAAGCTTTCTTT. It codes for CSVETGGTDYGYTEAFF.

The chain recombines TRBV10-3 with TRBJ2-7; possibly TRBD1 for D (7 bases). Per the germline V gene, CDR1 is ENHRY and CDR2 is SYGVKD. The V end lost 8 bases, the J end lost 4 bases, and 15 bases lay between the germline ends. There are 13 residues in the CDR3. The CDR3 here is CAIRAGQTYEQYF. The CDR3 DNA reads TGTGCCATCCGGGCGGGACAGACTTACGAGCAGTACTTC.

This clonotype was recorded a few times. The rearrangement uses TRBV5-1 and TRBJ2-7, with 7 bases fitting TRBD2. CDR3 size: 17 residues. Unmatched junction bases numbered 10, after V lost 1 base and J lost 0 bases. Per germline, CDR1 SGHRS and CDR2 YFSETQ. This CDR3 reads CASSLQAGLKPSYEQYF. The CDR3 DNA reads TGCGCCAGCAGCTTGCAAGCGGGACTAAAGCCCTCCTACGAGCAGTACTTC.

The chain has TRBV7-3 and TRBJ2-2; D unclear. The length of the CDR3 is 14 residues. Between the trimmed V and J ends, which lost 6 bases and 0 bases, there was a span of 8 bases. CDR1 is SGHTA and CDR2 is FQGTGA in the germline V gene. The DNA of the CDR3 is TGTGCCAGCAGAGGGCAGTCGAACACCGGGGAGCTGTTTTTT. Residues: CASRGQSNTGELFF.

In this sample, this clonotype turned up many times. In DNA, the CDR3 is TGTGCCACCAGTGCCACAGGGCCCCTCACAGATACGCAGTATTTT. It is translated as CATSATGPLTDTQYF. The rearrangement links TRBV24-1 to TRBJ2-3; TRBD1 might be the D (6 bases). V was clipped by 5 bases and J by 2 bases, with 13 bases between them. The CDR3 runs to 15 residues. CDR1 is KGHDR, CDR2 SFDVKD, per germline.

This clonotype was counted at least ten times. J is TRBJ1-1 and V is TRBV29-1; perhaps TRBD1 as D (6 bases). Germline V gives CDR1 SQVTM, CDR2 ANQGSEA. Trimming removed 5 bases at V and 3 bases at J, with 19 bases between. CDR3 length: 15 residues. This CDR3 is CSVTIGRGSDTEAFF. Here the CDR3 DNA reads TGCAGCGTTACGATCGGTAGGGGGTCGGACACTGAAGCTTTCTTT.

This clonotype was observed a few times. The chain carries TRBV12-3 or TRBV12-4 and TRBJ1-1; D is uncertain. V shed 5 bases and J shed 0 bases, with 13 bases lying between them. The CDR3 totals 15 residues. The CDR3 is CASSPEPGMNTEAFF. CDR3 in DNA: TGTGCCAGCAGTCCGGAGCCCGGAATGAACACTGAAGCTTTCTTT.

This clonotype was found many times. V is TRBV20-1 and J is TRBJ2-7; 7 bases are a match to TRBD1. Trimming took 3 bases from V and 0 from J; bases not matched to a gene: 2. The CDR3 consists of 13 residues. Germline values: CDR1 DFQATT, CDR2 SNEGSKA (reference sequence). The CDR3 is CSASGTASYEQYF. The CDR3 coding sequence is TGCAGTGCTAGCGGGACAGCCTCCTACGAGCAGTACTTC.

The V call is TRBV2, the J call TRBJ2-3; 10 nucleotides match TRBD2. This CDR3 spans 14 amino acids. J was trimmed by 3 bases and V by 7 bases; bases with no gene match: 4. CDR1 and CDR2 (germline): SNHLY, FYNNEI. CDR3 sequence (DNA): TGTGCCAGCAAAGGACTAGCGGAAACAGATACGCAGTATTTT. This gives the protein CASKGLAETDTQYF.

The chain uses TRBV15 and TRBJ1-6; D may be TRBD1 (6 bases). V lost 4 bases to trimming and J lost 8 bases, with 18 bases between them. This CDR3 contains 16 residues. Germline values: CDR1 LNHNV, CDR2 YYDKDF (reference sequence). CDR3 nucleotide sequence: TGTGCCACCAGCAAAGATAGCGGGGGCTTCGATTCACCCCTCCACTTT. This translates into CATSKDSGGFDSPLHF.

The CDR3 region is CATSDKAGGLYEQYF. In DNA, the CDR3 is TGTGCCACCAGTGACAAAGCGGGAGGGCTATACGAGCAGTACTTC. The J gene is TRBJ2-7, the V gene TRBV24-1; 10 bases are shared with TRBD2. CDR1 is KGHDR, CDR2 SFDVKD, per germline. The V segment lost 4 bases and the J segment 4 bases; nucleotides outside the gene matches: 6. The CDR3 is made up of 15 amino acids.

This clonotype showed up many times. This chain connects TRBV7-2 to TRBJ1-5; D call uncertain. CDR3 length: 16 residues. V shed 1 base and J shed 4 bases, with 14 bases lying between them. Germline CDR1 and CDR2: SGHTA and FQGNSA. The chain's CDR3 is CASSLGRAEGNQPQHF. CDR3 bases: TGTGCCAGCAGCTTAGGGAGGGCGGAAGGGAATCAGCCCCAGCATTTT.

This clonotype was seen only once. V is TRBV7-3 and J is TRBJ2-3, with 9 bases that match TRBD2. This CDR3 comprises 20 residues. V gave up 1 base and J gave up 6 bases; unmatched junction bases: 20. Germline V gene lookup returns CDR1 SGHTA and CDR2 FQGTGA. In DNA form, the CDR3 reads TGTGCCAGCAGCTTAAACCCGAGGGGTAGCGGGAGAATCACCCCCGATACGCAGTATTTT. It is translated as CASSLNPRGSGRITPDTQYF. Using reference TRBV7-3 and TRBJ2-3 for the parts outside the CDR3, the full variable domain is GAGVSQTPSNKVTEKGKYVELRCDPISGHTALYWYRQSLGQGPEFLIYFQGTGAADDSGLPNDRFFAVRPEGSVSTLKIQRTERGDSAVYLCASSLNPRGSGRITPDTQYFGPGTRLTVL.

This clonotype was observed once. The chain has TRBV7-9 and TRBJ1-2, with 7 bases fitting TRBD1. From germline, CDR1 is SEHNR and CDR2 FQNEAQ (reference sequence). V lost 6 bases and J lost 0; bases outside the gene matches: 7. The length of the CDR3 is 15 residues. The CDR3 DNA reads TGTGCCAGCAGTTACGGGGACAGTTCTAACTATGGCTACACCTTC. Its translation: CASSYGDSSNYGYTF.

This clonotype was recorded many times. The rearrangement links TRBV24-1 to TRBJ2-1; 11 nucleotides align to TRBD2. The J segment lost 4 bases and the V segment lost 2 bases, leaving 3 bases of the junction unmatched. Germline V CDR1 and CDR2: KGHDR, SFDVKD. The CDR3 has 16 residues. CDR3 sequence reads: CATSDSASGRYNEQFF. CDR3 sequence (DNA): TGTGCCACCAGTGATTCGGCTAGCGGGAGGTACAATGAGCAGTTCTTC.

The gene calls are TRBV19 and TRBJ1-5; 7 bases are shared with TRBD1. The CDR3 is 16 residues long. J was trimmed by 3 bases and V by 1 base; bases with no gene match: 6. Per germline, CDR1 LNHDA and CDR2 SQIVND (reference sequence). The CDR3 loop reads CASSIVQGVFNQPQHF. For the CDR3, the DNA is TGTGCCAGTAGTATAGTCCAGGGGGTATTCAATCAGCCCCAGCATTTT.

J is TRBJ2-2 and V is TRBV5-4; D gene uncertain. CDR1 and CDR2 from the germline V gene are SGHNT and YYREEE (reference sequence). The CDR3 extends over 15 amino acids. The V gene lost 1 base and the J gene lost 0 bases, with 7 bases spanning the gap. CDR3 nucleotide sequence: TGTGCCAGCAGCTTGTTTACAGCGAACACCGGGGAGCTGTTTTTT. Amino acids: CASSLFTANTGELFF.

This clonotype has just a few counts. The chain uses TRBV2 and TRBJ2-7, with a weak D call TRBD1 (7 bases). Per germline, CDR1 SNHLY and CDR2 FYNNEI. Trimming shortened V by 3 bases and J by 4 bases, and 16 bases separated the two germline ends. CDR3 length: 15 residues. CDR3 sequence: CASSDMQGGFYEQYF. The CDR3 DNA reads TGTGCCAGCAGTGATATGCAGGGGGGTTTTTACGAGCAGTACTTC.

The chain is built from TRBV7-9 and TRBJ2-5, with TRBD2 matching 8 bases. The CDR3 contains 16 residues. Germline V gives CDR1 SEHNR, CDR2 FQNEAQ (reference sequence). With 1 base clipped from V and 5 bases from J, the junction kept 9 bases outside the gene matches. The CDR3 DNA follows: TGTGCCAGCAGCTTAGGAGGGAGCGGGGGTCACGAGACCCAGTACTTC. Translated: CASSLGGSGGHETQYF.